These 9 T cell receptor beta chains share one sample of origin, sequenced in a study of shared clonotypes between healthy human individuals. Produced via immunoSEQ multiplex PCR; TCRdb's table is partial and in-frame only. Counted here are about 2,100,000 clones, about 92% occurring once; the ten biggest clones make up more than 1.5%. Cells designated naive CD8 were CD45RO-negative and were positively selected for CCR7, with terminally differentiated effector memory CD45RA+ cells excluded. Sample: naive CD8+ T cells from PBMCs. Source of these receptors: a man aged 18 to 30 in good health. Some clones in this sample may be carry-over from other donors' samples.

The gene calls are TRBV11-3 and TRBJ2-1, with D perhaps matching TRBD1 (5 bases). The CDR3 sequence is 16 residues long. Germline CDR1 SGHNT, CDR2 YENEEA. The V gene lost 1 base and the J gene lost 6 bases, with 16 bases spanning the gap. This CDR3 reads CASSLGPGFMSNEQFF. For the CDR3, the DNA is TGTGCCAGCAGCTTAGGCCCAGGGTTCATGAGCAATGAGCAGTTCTTC.

The chain uses TRBV27 and TRBJ2-4; 11 bases are shared with TRBD2. J lost 11 bases, V lost 5 bases, and 14 bases had no gene match. This CDR3 is 16 amino acids long. The germline CDR1 and CDR2 sequences are MNHEY and SMNVEV (reference sequence). For the CDR3, the DNA is TGTGCCAGCAGTGGGCCCGGGACTAGCGGTCGGGAAGTTCAGTACTTC. Residues: CASSGPGTSGREVQYF.

The chain combines TRBV29-1 with TRBJ1-1; D gene unclear. Trimming shortened V by 0 bases and J by 8 bases, and 10 bases separated the two germline ends. This CDR3 contains 12 residues. The germline CDR1 and CDR2 sequences are SQVTM and ANQGSEA. The CDR3 DNA follows: TGCAGCGTTGAAGATTCGGGCAGAGAAGCTTTCTTT. Protein sequence: CSVEDSGREAFF.

The gene calls are TRBV28 and TRBJ2-7; 8 bases match TRBD2. After removal of 6 bases from V and 4 bases from J, the junction contained 11 bases not matched to a gene. Germline-derived CDR1 and CDR2 are MDHEN and SYDVKM. This CDR3 spans 15 amino acids. The CDR3 DNA sequence: TGTGCCAGCAGAAGTCTAGCGGGCCGGCCTTACGAGCAGTACTTC. Translated: CASRSLAGRPYEQYF.

This chain uses TRBV15 with TRBJ2-1; 8 nucleotides line up with TRBD2. Germline V lookup: CDR1 LNHNV, CDR2 YYDKDF (reference sequence). Losses at the gene ends were 3 bases for V and 2 bases for J; bases not matched to a gene: 9. This CDR3 is built from 17 residues. CDR3 residues: CATSRPSGSLTYNEQFF. Here the CDR3 DNA reads TGTGCCACCAGCAGGCCAAGCGGGAGCCTCACCTACAATGAGCAGTTCTTC.

This rearrangement joins TRBV6-5 to TRBJ1-4; D remains ambiguous. The germline V gene has CDR1 MNHEY and CDR2 SVGAGI. This CDR3 spans 12 amino acids. Trimming cost V 4 bases and J 13 bases, with 13 bases left between them. CDR3 in DNA: TGTGCCAGCAGTTCCGGACCGATGGGACTGTTTTTT. Its protein is CASSSGPMGLFF.

The chain uses TRBV29-1 and TRBJ2-1, with 9 bases identical to TRBD1. The CDR3 totals 15 residues. V was clipped by 3 bases and J by 8 bases; unmatched bases: 11. The V gene's germline CDR1 is SQVTM and CDR2 ANQGSEA. CDR3 sequence: CSVEGGQGSGDEQFF. The CDR3 DNA sequence: TGCAGCGTTGAGGGGGGACAGGGTTCTGGCGATGAGCAGTTCTTC.

J is TRBJ2-5 and V is TRBV27; D may be TRBD2 (6 bases). The CDR3 consists of 15 residues. The V end was cut by 6 bases, the J end by 4 bases, with 18 bases between. CDR1 is MNHEY, CDR2 SMNVEV, per germline (reference sequence). This CDR3 reads CASRSPMGGGETQYF. DNA for the CDR3: TGTGCCAGCAGATCTCCTATGGGGGGAGGAGAGACCCAGTACTTC.

This clone was found a few times. The same CDR3 can be traced to other DNA sequences in this sample. The V gene is TRBV27, the J gene TRBJ2-2; 8 nucleotides match TRBD2. The CDR3 contains 14 residues. Unmatched junction bases numbered 0, after V lost 2 bases and J lost 4 bases. CDR1 is MNHEY, CDR2 SMNVEV, per germline (reference sequence). The CDR3 coding sequence is TGTGCCAGCAGTTTAAGCGGGAGCACCGGGGAGCTGTTTTTT. It is translated as CASSLSGSTGELFF.